Listed below are T cell receptor beta chains from one sample, sequenced in a study of beta chain features in type 1 diabetes. Profiling relied on immunoSEQ multiplex PCR, and the TCRdb table lists in-frame clones only, not all of them. Of over 700,000 clones listed, under 20% are singletons. The sequenced sample was naive CD4+ T cells from blood. Source of these receptors: a woman in her late teens or twenties in good health. The conserved cysteine and the conserved F or W are not part of the CDR3 here.

V gene	J gene	CDR3 protein
TRBV11-3	TRBJ2-1	ASSLEDSSYNEQF
TRBV11-2	TRBJ2-1	ASQVRRQGARSYNEQF
TRBV25-1	TRBJ2-3	ASSLAGGVDTQY
TRBV14	TRBJ2-1	ASSQASRRHYNEQF
TRBV5-1	TRBJ2-7	ASSVSGTGPIEQY
TRBV27	TRBJ2-1	ASTSTSIGSEQF
TRBV28	TRBJ2-5	ASSLAGGEETQY
TRBV10-3	TRBJ2-2	AIKPLRLAGGPGTGELF
TRBV2	TRBJ2-3	ASSEGVSSYRRSTDTQY
TRBV7-8	TRBJ2-3	ASSLVLGQGIADTQY
TRBV18	TRBJ2-3	ASSPFDSGIHGYTDTQY
TRBV7-2	TRBJ2-7	ASSLTREFYEQY
TRBV4-3	TRBJ2-3	ASSQDAQATTTDTQY
TRBV4-3	TRBJ2-2	ASSQDRAGRLLGTGELF
TRBV28	TRBJ1-2	ASSADILVNYGYT
TRBV28	TRBJ2-5	ASSPPGQLQETQY
TRBV28	TRBJ2-7	ASSSLYYEQY
TRBV4-1	TRBJ1-1	ASSPHGGGAF
TRBV5-4	TRBJ2-3	ASRPAGGPDTQY
TRBV5-6	TRBJ2-5	ASSRPGDQETQY
TRBV7-2	TRBJ1-2	ASSSFRDRANYGYT
TRBV7-2	TRBJ1-2	ASSLGGGAGYT
TRBV7-8	TRBJ1-2	ASSSTRQGYT
TRBV6-5	TRBJ2-7	ASSYSGGSYEQY
TRBV5-1	TRBJ2-5	ASSLDPQQETQY
TRBV6-5	TRBJ2-2	ASSYSPRRYTGELF
TRBV10-3	TRBJ1-1	AISDKENTEAF
TRBV5-1	TRBJ2-3	ASSLGEPTDTQY
TRBV5-1	TRBJ1-1	ASSLGDTEAF
TRBV6-6	TRBJ2-7	ASRPTGGSYEQY
TRBV11-2	TRBJ2-5	ASSRPGRRQETQY